This T cell receptor beta chain appears in the sequencing data of a study of blood T cells in healthy people across ages. For the second PCR, which ran for about 7 to 11 cycles, a sample-barcoded 5' primer and a J-beta primer mix were used. TCRdb re-analysed the 5' RACE reads in MiXCR, keeping a single row per CDR3 protein. The table has roughly 1,000,000 distinct CDR3 sequences, 20% to 25% seen once; the top ten hold approximately 0.7%. This clonotype was found a few times. Its antigen is unknown. CDR3 size: 13 residues. Germline CDR1 is SEHNR and CDR2 is FQNEAQ (reference sequence). V lost 4 bases to trimming and J lost 7 bases, with 13 bases between them. Study findings and constraints: Because sorting was not performed, PBMCs prevented conclusive naive versus antigen-experienced comparison.

The sample was also reused in another study, on T cells of mothers and their children. That paper adds: Three healthy Caucasian mothers and their six children donated. The whole RNA yield was converted to cDNA, approximately 1.6 ug per 15 ul.

The rearrangement uses TRBV7-9 and TRBJ1-1, with D uncertain. The sequenced sample was blood. The sequence came from a girl aged 2-10 years in good health. Here the CDR3 reads CASSYGTAVEAFF. DNA for the CDR3: TGTGCCAGCAGCTACGGAACGGCAGTTGAAGCTTTCTTT.